This T cell receptor beta chain was documented in a study of blood T cell repertoires in COVID-19. Study as a whole: The origin of the acute and convalescent COVID-19 samples was the United States, Italy and Spain.

Participant ages covered about 18 to 95 years across 24 US areas. Recovery among Cohort 3 donors was established by two negative PCRs, clearance, or symptom resolution. Assay used: immunoSEQ multiplex PCR; TCRdb lists only in-frame clones, some missing. The table includes about half a million clones, about 88% detected once. This clonotype was sampled from a woman aged 60-75 years who had recovered from COVID-19. The sequenced sample was PBMCs or T cells enriched from blood (not recorded which).

CDR3 amino acids: CASRRTGGGGLFF. The CDR3 bases are TGTGCCAGTAGAAGGACAGGGGGCGGAGGGCTGTTTTTT. V gene TRBV19 combines with J gene TRBJ2-2, with TRBD1 matching 11 bases. The germline V gene encodes CDR1 LNHDA and CDR2 SQIVND (reference sequence). The CDR3 consists of 13 residues. V dropped 6 bases and J dropped 13; count of bases not matched to a gene: 7.